What follows are 14 T cell receptor beta chains derived from one specimen sequenced in a study of cytomegalovirus exposure and HLA in healthy donors. 13 Jbeta primers and 60 Vbeta primers were used for the PCR. The table came from immunoSEQ multiplex PCR; TCRdb's copy has only in-frame clones and leaves some out. The repertoire holds 150,000 to 200,000 clones, with roughly 80% as singletons. Sequenced: PBMCs. The receptors derive from a male donor in good health and CMV-seronegative.

Only one count was recorded for this clone. V usage is TRBV5-1 and J usage is TRBJ2-3; TRBD1 matches 7 bases. Looked up from germline, CDR1 is SGHRS and CDR2 is YFSETQ. This CDR3 contains 15 residues. V was clipped by 3 bases and J by 0 bases; unmatched bases: 4. CDR3 DNA: TGCGCCAGCAGCTCCGGGACAGCGAGCACAGATACGCAGTATTTT. Protein product: CASSSGTASTDTQYF. The full variable domain, in which reference TRBV5-1 and TRBJ2-3 provide the parts outside the CDR3, is KAGVTQTPRYLIKTRGQQVTLSCSPISGHRSVSWYQQTPGQGLQFLFEYFSETQRNKGNFPGRFSGRQFSNSRSEMNVSTLELGDSALYLCASSSGTASTDTQYFGPGTRLTVL.

The rearrangement links TRBV27 to TRBJ2-2; D is undetermined. The germline gives CDR1 MNHEY, CDR2 SMNVEV (reference sequence). The CDR3 runs to 13 residues. Between the trimmed V and J ends, which lost 5 bases and 16 bases, there was a span of 20 bases. The DNA for the CDR3 is TGTGCCAGCAGTCCTACCTCAGGTGACACCTGGTTTTTT. As protein: CASSPTSGDTWFF.

V usage is TRBV6-5 and J usage is TRBJ2-7; no clear D gene. Germline V gives CDR1 MNHEY, CDR2 SVGAGI. Trimming pared 4 bases from V and 3 bases from J, leaving 13 bases between. The CDR3 length is 14 residues. This chain's CDR3 is CASSSTGEVYEQYF. The CDR3 region has the DNA TGTGCCAGCAGTTCCACGGGTGAGGTCTACGAGCAGTACTTC.

The J gene is TRBJ1-2, the V gene TRBV6-5; D uncertain. The ends were cut back, 0 bases at V and 6 bases at J, with 14 bases in the middle. This CDR3 comprises 15 residues. Germline V gene lookup returns CDR1 MNHEY and CDR2 SVGAGI. CDR3: CASSYSSGFVDGYTF. CDR3 sequence (DNA): TGTGCCAGCAGTTACTCGAGTGGTTTTGTCGATGGCTACACCTTC.

The gene calls are TRBV5-1 and TRBJ1-2; TRBD1 matches 8 bases. The CDR3 spans 14 residues. After removal of 0 bases from V and 7 bases from J, the junction contained 5 bases not matched to a gene. CDR1 SGHRS and CDR2 YFSETQ come from the germline V gene. CDR3 loop: CASSLGTGFFGYTF. In DNA, the CDR3 is TGCGCCAGCAGCTTGGGGACAGGGTTTTTTGGCTACACCTTC.

This clone was found once. V and J are TRBV15 and TRBJ2-2, with no clear D. The CDR3 length is 16 residues. Germline values: CDR1 LNHNV, CDR2 YYDKDF (reference sequence). V lost 1 base and J 0 bases, leaving 9 bases between the germline ends. The CDR3 coding sequence is TGTGCCACCAGCAGAGGTCAGCGCCCGAACACCGGGGAGCTGTTTTTT. Translating gives CATSRGQRPNTGELFF.

The genes are TRBV7-2 and TRBJ1-3; TRBD1 might be the D (6 bases). Germline CDR1 is SGHTA and CDR2 is FQGNSA. The CDR3 is 15 residues long. With 5 bases removed from V and 4 bases from J, the gap between germline ends came to 15 bases. The DNA of the CDR3 is TGTGCCAGCAGCCCGCATACAGGGTTCGGAAACACCATATATTTT. Translated: CASSPHTGFGNTIYF. Full variable domain (remainder filled in from reference TRBV7-2 and TRBJ1-3): GAGVSQSPSNKVTEKGKDVELRCDPISGHTALYWYRQSLGQGLEFLIYFQGNSAPDKSGLPSDRFSAERTGGSVSTLTIQRTQQEDSAVYLCASSPHTGFGNTIYFGEGSWLTVV.

In its sample, this clone was seen a few times. The gene calls are TRBV7-9 and TRBJ2-7; D is perhaps TRBD2 (6 bases). The CDR3 sequence is 16 residues long. CDR1 and CDR2 from the germline V gene are SEHNR and FQNEAQ (reference sequence). Trimming took off 5 bases at V and 0 bases at J, with 17 bases between the two ends. The CDR3 spells CASSRRTAGSSYEQYF. The CDR3, as DNA: TGTGCCAGCAGCCGAAGGACGGCGGGATCCTCCTACGAGCAGTACTTC.

This clone has only one observation. The rearrangement joins TRBV7-8 to TRBJ1-6; 7 nucleotides match TRBD1. Trimming took 4 bases from V and 9 from J; bases not matched to a gene: 9. CDR3 length: 15 amino acids. Per germline, CDR1 SGHVS and CDR2 FQNEAQ. The CDR3 DNA reads TGTGCCAGCAGCTCTAGGGACAGCTGGGGTTCACCCCTCCACTTT. Its translation: CASSSRDSWGSPLHF.

This sequence joins TRBV10-2 and TRBJ2-1, with TRBD2 identical over 7 bases. CDR1 is WSHSY and CDR2 is SAAADI in the germline V gene. This CDR3 comprises 13 residues. Unmatched junction bases numbered 8, after V lost 10 bases and J lost 5 bases. CDR3 sequence: CATTRDYNNEQFF. CDR3 in DNA: TGCGCCACGACTCGGGACTACAACAATGAGCAGTTCTTC.

This clone was counted a few times. The same CDR3 arises from other DNA sequences in this sample as well. The chain couples TRBV25-1 to TRBJ2-3; the D gene is possibly TRBD2 (5 bases). In germline, CDR1 is MGHDK, CDR2 SYGVNS. This CDR3 contains 12 residues. V shed 6 bases and J shed 3 bases, with 7 bases lying between them. The CDR3 sequence is CASRRGTDTQYF. As DNA, the CDR3 is TGTGCCAGCAGGCGAGGGACAGATACGCAGTATTTT.

The chain employs TRBV7-8 and TRBJ2-1; D ambiguous. V was clipped by 2 bases and J by 13 bases, with 9 bases between them. CDR1 is SGHVS, CDR2 FQNEAQ, per germline. The CDR3 is 11 amino acids. DNA for the CDR3: TGTGCCAGCAGCTTACGCGGCAGACAGTTCTTC. This sequence encodes CASSLRGRQFF.

In its sample, this clone was seen once. This rearrangement joins TRBV5-5 to TRBJ2-3; 8 nucleotides align to TRBD2. Trimming removed 6 bases from V and 2 bases from J; junction bases left unmatched: 11. This CDR3 region has 16 residues. The germline V gene encodes CDR1 SGHKS and CDR2 YYEKEE (reference sequence). CDR3 bases: TGTGCCAGCAACCTCGGGGCGGGGGGCTACACAGATACGCAGTATTTT. Translating gives CASNLGAGGYTDTQYF.

V and J are TRBV10-3 and TRBJ2-3; 10 nucleotides match TRBD2. Germline loops: CDR1 ENHRY, CDR2 SYGVKD. CDR3 length: 14 residues. The trim removed 10 bases at V and 7 bases at J, leaving 11 bases unmatched. The CDR3 nucleotides read TGTGCCACCGTGGAGGCTAGCGGGGGCAATACGCAGTATTTT. Translated: CATVEASGGNTQYF.